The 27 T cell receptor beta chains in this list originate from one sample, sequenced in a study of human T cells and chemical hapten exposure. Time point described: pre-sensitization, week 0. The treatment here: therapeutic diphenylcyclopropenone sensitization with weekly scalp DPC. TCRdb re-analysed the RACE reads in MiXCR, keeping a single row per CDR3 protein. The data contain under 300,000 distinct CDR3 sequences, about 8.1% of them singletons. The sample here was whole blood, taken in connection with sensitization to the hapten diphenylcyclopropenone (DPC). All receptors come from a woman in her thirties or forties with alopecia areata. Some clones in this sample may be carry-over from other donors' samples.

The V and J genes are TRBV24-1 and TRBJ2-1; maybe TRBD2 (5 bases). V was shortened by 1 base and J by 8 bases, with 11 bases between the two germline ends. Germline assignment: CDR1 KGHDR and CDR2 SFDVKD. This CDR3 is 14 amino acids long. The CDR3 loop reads CATSDFSSGDEQFF. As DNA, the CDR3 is TGTGCCACCAGTGATTTCAGCAGCGGCGATGAGCAGTTCTTC.

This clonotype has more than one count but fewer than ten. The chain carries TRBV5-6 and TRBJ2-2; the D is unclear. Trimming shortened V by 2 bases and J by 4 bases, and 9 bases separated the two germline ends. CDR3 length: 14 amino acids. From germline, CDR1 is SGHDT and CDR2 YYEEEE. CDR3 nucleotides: TGTGCCAGCAGCTTCGAGGTTTCCACCGGGGAGCTGTTTTTT. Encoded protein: CASSFEVSTGELFF.

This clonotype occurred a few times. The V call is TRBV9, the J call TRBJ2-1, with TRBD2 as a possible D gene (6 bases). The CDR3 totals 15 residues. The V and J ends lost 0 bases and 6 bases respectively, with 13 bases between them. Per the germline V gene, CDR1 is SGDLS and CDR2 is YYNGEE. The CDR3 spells CASSVVLDGGNEQFF. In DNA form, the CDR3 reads TGTGCCAGCAGCGTAGTATTGGACGGGGGCAATGAGCAGTTCTTC.

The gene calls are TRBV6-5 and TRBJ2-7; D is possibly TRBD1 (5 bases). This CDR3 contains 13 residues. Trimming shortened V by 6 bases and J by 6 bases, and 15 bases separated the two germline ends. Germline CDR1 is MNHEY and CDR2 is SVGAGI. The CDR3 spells CASSYRPGLEQYF. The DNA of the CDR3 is TGTGCCAGCAGCTATCGACCAGGGCTCGAGCAGTACTTC.

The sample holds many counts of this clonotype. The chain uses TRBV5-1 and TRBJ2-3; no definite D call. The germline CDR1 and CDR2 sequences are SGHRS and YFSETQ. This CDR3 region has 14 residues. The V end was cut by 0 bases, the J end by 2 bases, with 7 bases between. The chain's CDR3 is CASSLEQSTDTQYF. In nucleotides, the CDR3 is TGCGCCAGCAGCTTGGAACAGTCCACAGATACGCAGTATTTT.

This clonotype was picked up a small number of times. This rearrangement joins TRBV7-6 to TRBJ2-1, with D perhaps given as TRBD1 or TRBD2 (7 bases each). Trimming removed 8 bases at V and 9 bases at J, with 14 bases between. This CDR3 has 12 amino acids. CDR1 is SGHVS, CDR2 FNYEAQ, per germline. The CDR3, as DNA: TGTGCCAGCCAGGGGGGGCCCGGTGAGCAGTTCTTC. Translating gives CASQGGPGEQFF.

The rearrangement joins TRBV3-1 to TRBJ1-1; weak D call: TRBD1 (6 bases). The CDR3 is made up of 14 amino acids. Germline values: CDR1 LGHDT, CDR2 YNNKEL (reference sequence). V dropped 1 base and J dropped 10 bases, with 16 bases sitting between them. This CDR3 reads CASSQGWGPGRAFF. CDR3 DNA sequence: TGTGCCAGCAGCCAAGGTTGGGGGCCGGGACGAGCTTTCTTT.

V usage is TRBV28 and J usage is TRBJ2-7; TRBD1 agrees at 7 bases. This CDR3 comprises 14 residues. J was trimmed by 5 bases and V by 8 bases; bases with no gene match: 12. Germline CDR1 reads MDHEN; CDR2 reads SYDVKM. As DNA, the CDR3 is TGTGCCAGCTCACGGCCGGGACAGAACAACGAGCAGTACTTC. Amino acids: CASSRPGQNNEQYF.

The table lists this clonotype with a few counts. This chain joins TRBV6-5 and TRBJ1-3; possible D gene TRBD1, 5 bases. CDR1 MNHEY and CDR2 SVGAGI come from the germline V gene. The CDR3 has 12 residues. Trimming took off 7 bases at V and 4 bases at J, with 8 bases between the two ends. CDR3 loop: CASTGHGNTIYF. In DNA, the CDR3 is TGTGCCAGCACGGGGCACGGAAACACCATATATTTT.

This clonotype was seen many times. CDR3 coding DNA: TGTGCCAGCAGTCCCAGACAGGGCACCTACGAGCAGTACTTC. Residues: CASSPRQGTYEQYF. The V call is TRBV6-2 or TRBV6-3, the J call TRBJ2-7, with 7 bases lining up with TRBD1. The germline CDR1 and CDR2 sequences are MNHEY and SVGEGT. Trimming at V came to 5 bases and at J to 2 bases, leaving 6 bases not matched to a gene. CDR3 length: 14 residues.

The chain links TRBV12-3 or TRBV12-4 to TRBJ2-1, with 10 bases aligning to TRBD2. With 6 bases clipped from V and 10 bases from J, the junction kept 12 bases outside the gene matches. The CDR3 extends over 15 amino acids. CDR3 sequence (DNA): TGTGCCAGCAGCCCATATAGCGGGAGGCGAGGGGAGCAGTTCTTC. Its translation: CASSPYSGRRGEQFF.

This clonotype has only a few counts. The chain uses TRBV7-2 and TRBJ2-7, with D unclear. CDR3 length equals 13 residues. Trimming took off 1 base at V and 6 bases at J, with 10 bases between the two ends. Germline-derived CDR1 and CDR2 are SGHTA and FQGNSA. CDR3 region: CASSLGLRTEQYF. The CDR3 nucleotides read TGTGCCAGCAGCTTAGGCCTCCGGACCGAGCAGTACTTC. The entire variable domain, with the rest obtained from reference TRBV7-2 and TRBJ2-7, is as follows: GAGVSQSPSNKVTEKGKDVELRCDPISGHTALYWYRQSLGQGLEFLIYFQGNSAPDKSGLPSDRFSAERTGGSVSTLTIQRTQQEDSAVYLCASSLGLRTEQYFGPGTRLTVT.

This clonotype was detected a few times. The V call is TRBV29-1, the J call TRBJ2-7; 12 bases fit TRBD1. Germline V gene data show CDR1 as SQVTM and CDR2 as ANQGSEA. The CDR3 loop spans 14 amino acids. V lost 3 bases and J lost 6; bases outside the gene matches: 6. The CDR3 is CSVDLPGQGAEQYF. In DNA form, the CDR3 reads TGCAGCGTTGATCTGCCGGGACAGGGGGCCGAGCAGTACTTC.

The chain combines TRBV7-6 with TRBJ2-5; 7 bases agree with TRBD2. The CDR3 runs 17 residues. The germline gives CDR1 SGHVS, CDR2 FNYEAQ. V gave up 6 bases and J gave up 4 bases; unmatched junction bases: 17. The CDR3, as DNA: TGTGCCAGCAGTGCCCTGGGGGGAGGGCTAACCCGAGAGACCCAGTACTTC. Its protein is CASSALGGGLTRETQYF.

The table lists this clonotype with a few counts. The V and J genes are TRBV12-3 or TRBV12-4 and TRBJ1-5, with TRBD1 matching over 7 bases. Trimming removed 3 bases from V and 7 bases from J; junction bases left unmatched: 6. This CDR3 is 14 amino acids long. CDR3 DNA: TGTGCCAGCAGTTTTTGGACAGGCGGGCAGCCCCAGCATTTT. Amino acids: CASSFWTGGQPQHF.

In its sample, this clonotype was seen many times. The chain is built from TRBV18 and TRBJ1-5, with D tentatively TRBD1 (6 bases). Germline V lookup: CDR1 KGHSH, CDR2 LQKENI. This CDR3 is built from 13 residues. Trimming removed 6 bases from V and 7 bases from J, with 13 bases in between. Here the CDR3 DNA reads TGTGCCAGCTCGGGAGCAGGGGTCCAGCCCCAGCATTTT. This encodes CASSGAGVQPQHF.

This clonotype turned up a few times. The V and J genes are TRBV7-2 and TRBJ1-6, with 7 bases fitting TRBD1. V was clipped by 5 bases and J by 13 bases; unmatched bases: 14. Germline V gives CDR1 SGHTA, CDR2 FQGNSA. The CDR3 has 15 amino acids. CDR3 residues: CASSPRQGSIYPLHF. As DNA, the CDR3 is TGTGCCAGCAGCCCCAGACAGGGTTCGATATACCCCCTCCACTTT.

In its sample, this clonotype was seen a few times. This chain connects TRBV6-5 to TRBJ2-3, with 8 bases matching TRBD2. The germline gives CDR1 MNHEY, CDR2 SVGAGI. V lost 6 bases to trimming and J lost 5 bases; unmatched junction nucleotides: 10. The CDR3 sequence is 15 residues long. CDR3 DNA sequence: TGTGCCAGCAGCTCTCCCCCAGCGGGAGTAGATACGCAGTATTTT. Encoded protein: CASSSPPAGVDTQYF.

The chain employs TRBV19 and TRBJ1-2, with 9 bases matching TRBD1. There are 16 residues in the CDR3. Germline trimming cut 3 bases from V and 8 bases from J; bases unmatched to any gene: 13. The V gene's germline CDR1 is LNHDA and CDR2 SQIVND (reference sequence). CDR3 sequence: CASSILTGGIGTGYTF. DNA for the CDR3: TGTGCCAGTAGTATTTTAACAGGGGGCATCGGAACGGGCTACACCTTC. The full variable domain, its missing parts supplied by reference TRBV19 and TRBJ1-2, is DGGITQSPKYLFRKEGQNVTLSCEQNLNHDAMYWYRQDPGQGLRLIYYSQIVNDFQKGDIAEGYSVSREKKESFPLTVTSAQKNPTAFYLCASSILTGGIGTGYTFGSGTRLTVV.

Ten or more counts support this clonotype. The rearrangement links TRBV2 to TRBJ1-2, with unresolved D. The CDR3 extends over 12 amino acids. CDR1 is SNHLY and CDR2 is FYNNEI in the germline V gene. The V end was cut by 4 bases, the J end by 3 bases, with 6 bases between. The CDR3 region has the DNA TGTGCCAGCAGTGGCCGGGACTATGGCTACACCTTC. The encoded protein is CASSGRDYGYTF.

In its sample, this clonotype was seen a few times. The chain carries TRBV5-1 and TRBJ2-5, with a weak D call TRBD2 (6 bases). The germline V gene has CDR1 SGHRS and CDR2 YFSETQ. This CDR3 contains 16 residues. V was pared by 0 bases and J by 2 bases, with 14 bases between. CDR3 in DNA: TGCGCCAGCAGCTTGGGTGGTGCGGGGTCTCAAGAGACCCAGTACTTC. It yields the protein CASSLGGAGSQETQYF. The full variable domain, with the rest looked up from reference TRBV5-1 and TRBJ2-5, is KAGVTQTPRYLIKTRGQQVTLSCSPISGHRSVSWYQQTPGQGLQFLFEYFSETQRNKGNFPGRFSGRQFSNSRSEMNVSTLELGDSALYLCASSLGGAGSQETQYFGPGTRLLVL.

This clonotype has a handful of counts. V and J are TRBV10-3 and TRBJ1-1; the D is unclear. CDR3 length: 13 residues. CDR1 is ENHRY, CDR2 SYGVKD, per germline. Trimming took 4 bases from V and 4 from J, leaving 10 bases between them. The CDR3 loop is CAISVNLGTEAFF. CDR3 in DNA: TGTGCCATCAGTGTTAACCTCGGCACTGAAGCTTTCTTT.

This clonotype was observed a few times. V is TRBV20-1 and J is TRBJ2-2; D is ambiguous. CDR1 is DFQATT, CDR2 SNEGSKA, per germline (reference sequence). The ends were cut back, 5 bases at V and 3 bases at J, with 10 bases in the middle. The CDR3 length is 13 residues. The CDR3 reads CSAYNFDTGELFF. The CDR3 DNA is TGCAGTGCTTACAATTTTGACACCGGGGAGCTGTTTTTT.

For the CDR3, the DNA is TGTGCCATCAGACGACAGGCAAACAATGAGCAGTTCTTC. Encoded protein: CAIRRQANNEQFF. The gene calls are TRBV10-3 and TRBJ2-1, with TRBD1 as a possible D gene (6 bases). V was pared by 6 bases and J by 5 bases, with 11 bases between. The germline gives CDR1 ENHRY, CDR2 SYGVKD. The CDR3 is made up of 13 amino acids.

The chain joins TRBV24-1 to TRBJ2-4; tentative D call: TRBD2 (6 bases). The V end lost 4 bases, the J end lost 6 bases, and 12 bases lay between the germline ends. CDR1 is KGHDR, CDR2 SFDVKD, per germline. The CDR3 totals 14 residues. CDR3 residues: CATSDKTRSNIQYF. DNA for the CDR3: TGTGCCACCAGTGACAAGACTAGATCAAACATTCAGTACTTC.

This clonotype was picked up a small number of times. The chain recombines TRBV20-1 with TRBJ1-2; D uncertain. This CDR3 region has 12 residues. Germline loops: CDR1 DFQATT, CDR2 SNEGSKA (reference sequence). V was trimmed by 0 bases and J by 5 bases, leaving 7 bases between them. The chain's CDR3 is CSARDKGYGYTF. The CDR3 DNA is TGCAGTGCTAGAGATAAGGGATATGGCTACACCTTC.

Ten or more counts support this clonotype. The CDR3 here is CASSSLGGQETQYF. The CDR3 nucleotides are TGTGCCAGCAGCTCTCTAGGGGGCCAGGAGACCCAGTACTTC. The rearrangement links TRBV6-2 or TRBV6-3 to TRBJ2-5, with 7 bases matching TRBD1. Losses at the gene ends were 6 bases for V and 5 bases for J; bases not matched to a gene: 9. Germline CDR1 and CDR2: MNHEY and SVGEGT. CDR3 length: 14 amino acids.